Following are 3 T cell receptor beta chains from one sample sequenced in a study of radiation and T cells in renal cell carcinoma. TCRdb's table, derived via immunoSEQ multiplex PCR, lists solely in-frame clones and lacks some. Of some 25,000 clones in the sample, roughly 50% were seen once. The treatment was: treatment-naive control, cytoreductive nephrectomy. The specimen comprised tumor tissue, sampled from a patient whose treatment was nephrectomy without radiotherapy. The receptors shown here come from a man aged 35 to 55 with renal cell carcinoma.

The V call is TRBV28, the J call TRBJ2-5; 9 nucleotides align to TRBD1. This CDR3 has 14 amino acids. Germline V lookup: CDR1 MDHEN, CDR2 SYDVKM. The V segment lost 2 bases and the J segment 5 bases; nucleotides outside the gene matches: 3. The CDR3 sequence is CASSLTDRGETQYF. The CDR3 bases are TGTGCCAGCAGTTTAACAGACAGGGGGGAGACCCAGTACTTC.

The chain links TRBV5-1 to TRBJ1-6, with 7 bases that match TRBD1. There are 13 residues in the CDR3. V lost 1 base, J lost 9 bases, and 1 base stayed unmatched. Germline-derived CDR1 and CDR2 are SGHRS and YFSETQ. The CDR3 bases are TGCGCCAGCAGCTTGCGGGACAGTTCACCCCTCCACTTT. This sequence encodes CASSLRDSSPLHF.

This rearrangement joins TRBV5-1 to TRBJ2-1, with D possibly matching TRBD2 (6 bases). The CDR3 has 13 residues. The V and J ends lost 0 bases and 9 bases respectively, with 10 bases between them. CDR1 and CDR2 (germline): SGHRS, YFSETQ. The CDR3 spells CASSLAGGREQFF. CDR3 coding DNA: TGCGCCAGCAGCTTGGCCGGGGGACGTGAGCAGTTCTTC.